This passage covers 13 T cell receptor beta chains from one sample sequenced in a study of T cells in Graves' hyperthyroidism and ophthalmopathy. TCR beta CDR3 region amplification was performed from RNA transcripts. Using the HTBI primer set, a first-round RT-PCR was run on the TCR CDR3. One entry per CDR3 protein results from TCRdb running MiXCR on the multiplex PCR reads. The sample holds roughly 570,000 distinct CDR3 sequences, about 45% seen once. The sequenced sample was peripheral blood or thyroid tissue (not recorded which). These receptors all stem from an adult woman with Graves' disease, either hyperthyroidism or ophthalmopathy (not recorded which).

In this sample, this clonotype turned up many times. The chain joins TRBV7-9 to TRBJ2-7; tentative D call: TRBD2 (5 bases). CDR3 length: 13 amino acids. V was trimmed by 5 bases and J by 4 bases, leaving 12 bases between them. Germline loops: CDR1 SEHNR, CDR2 FQNEAQ (reference sequence). The CDR3 is CASSPTGYYEQYF. The CDR3 bases are TGTGCCAGCAGCCCTACGGGATATTACGAGCAGTACTTC.

The chain has TRBV29-1 and TRBJ1-2, with TRBD1 matching over 10 bases. CDR3 length: 16 residues. Germline trimming cut 5 bases from V and 2 bases from J; bases unmatched to any gene: 11. Germline values: CDR1 SQVTM, CDR2 ANQGSEA. The CDR3 is CSVTPSRTGGNYGYTF. Written as DNA, the CDR3 is TGCAGCGTTACCCCTTCCAGGACAGGGGGAAACTATGGCTACACCTTC.

The rearrangement uses TRBV15 and TRBJ1-1; TRBD1 aligns across 7 bases. Germline CDR1 reads LNHNV; CDR2 reads YYDKDF (reference sequence). The CDR3 consists of 15 residues. With V trimmed by 3 bases and J by 0 bases, 4 bases remained unmatched. CDR3 in amino acids: CATSSRDRLNTEAFF. The DNA of the CDR3 is TGTGCCACCAGCAGTCGGGACAGATTGAACACTGAAGCTTTCTTT.

This clonotype was seen a few times. V usage is TRBV18 and J usage is TRBJ2-7; 7 positions agree with TRBD2. This CDR3 spans 15 amino acids. Germline CDR1 and CDR2: KGHSH and LQKENI. The ends lost 3 bases at V and 2 bases at J; junction bases unmatched: 7. The CDR3 sequence: CASSPIKREAYEQYF. In nucleotides, the CDR3 is TGTGCCAGCTCACCTATAAAGCGGGAAGCCTACGAGCAGTACTTC.

Points on this clonotype: No conserved phenylalanine or tryptophan ends this CDR3, so it is likely a read error. No DNA is shown, since the ends of the CDR3 on it are uncertain; the CDR3 is the one TCRdb lists. The chain is built from TRBV29-1 and TRBJ2-5; TRBD1, the table's D call, lacks a check against the DNA. CDR1 is SQVTM, CDR2 ANQGSEA, per germline. The CDR3 length equals 11 residues, ends included. The CDR3 is CSVGDSKRPST.

V usage is TRBV29-1 and J usage is TRBJ2-5; D may be TRBD1 (6 bases). Per germline, CDR1 SQVTM and CDR2 ANQGSEA. The CDR3 is 13 amino acids. The V gene lost 7 bases and the J gene lost 2 bases, with 14 bases spanning the gap. The DNA for the CDR3 is TGCAGCGGAATATCGGGACAACAAGAGACCCAGTACTTC. The encoded protein is CSGISGQQETQYF.

This clonotype has more than one count but fewer than ten. J is TRBJ1-6 and V is TRBV10-3; D is undetermined. Between the trimmed V and J ends, which lost 11 bases and 6 bases, there was a span of 23 bases. CDR3 length: 16 amino acids. Germline V gives CDR1 ENHRY, CDR2 SYGVKD. The CDR3 here is CAELRAYPHANSPLHF. The CDR3 bases are TGTGCCGAATTGCGGGCTTATCCACACGCTAATTCACCCCTCCACTTT.

The CDR3, as DNA: TGTGCCATCAGTGTCGGACTAGCGGGAGCAGATACGCAGTATTTT. Translated: CAISVGLAGADTQYF. The chain couples TRBV10-3 to TRBJ2-3; TRBD2 matches at 13 bases. The V and J ends lost 4 bases and 4 bases, in that order; junction bases with no gene match: 2. This CDR3 has 15 residues. From germline, CDR1 is ENHRY and CDR2 SYGVKD.

The chain employs TRBV7-2 and TRBJ2-5, with D perhaps TRBD2 (6 bases). Germline lookup yields CDR1 SGHTA and CDR2 FQGNSA. The V end lost 6 bases, the J end lost 1 base, and 18 bases lay between the germline ends. The CDR3 loop spans 16 amino acids. CDR3 amino acids: CASSRERVGGQETQYF. The CDR3 DNA sequence: TGTGCCAGCAGTCGGGAGAGGGTTGGGGGCCAAGAGACCCAGTACTTC.

The chain uses TRBV7-7 and TRBJ2-5; 8 bases align to TRBD1. V dropped 5 bases and J dropped 4; count of bases not matched to a gene: 6. The CDR3 sequence is 14 residues long. The germline CDR1 and CDR2 sequences are SSHAT and FNYEAQ (reference sequence). CDR3: CASSDGQGSETQYF. Written as DNA, the CDR3 is TGTGCCAGCAGCGACGGACAGGGATCAGAGACCCAGTACTTC.

V and J are TRBV10-3 and TRBJ1-6, with D possibly being TRBD1 (6 bases). V shed 6 bases and J shed 10 bases, with 13 bases lying between them. This CDR3 region has 13 residues. Looked up from germline, CDR1 is ENHRY and CDR2 is SYGVKD. DNA of the CDR3: TGTGCCATCAGGACAGGTGGAGACTCACCCCTCCACTTT. It translates to CAIRTGGDSPLHF.

V is TRBV6-2 or TRBV6-3 and J is TRBJ2-7; weak D call: TRBD2 (6 bases). CDR3 size: 13 residues. V gave up 10 bases and J gave up 6 bases, with 19 bases separating them. Looked up from germline, CDR1 is MNHEY and CDR2 is SVGEGT. CDR3: CANLRLVIAEQYF. CDR3 in DNA: TGTGCCAACCTCAGACTAGTCATCGCCGAGCAGTACTTC.

The chain recombines TRBV7-9 with TRBJ1-1, with D perhaps matching TRBD1 (5 bases). V was cut by 5 bases and J by 4 bases, with 17 bases left in between. From germline, CDR1 is SEHNR and CDR2 FQNEAQ (reference sequence). The CDR3 runs to 15 residues. The CDR3 spells CASSVTGTRGTEAFF. The CDR3 DNA is TGTGCCAGCAGCGTTACCGGGACTAGGGGCACTGAAGCTTTCTTT.